The 21 T cell receptor beta chains listed next were all sequenced from one sample in a study of cytomegalovirus exposure and HLA in healthy donors (dated by TCRdb to 2016 to 2017). The library was made by the immunoSEQ multiplex PCR assay. A mixture of 60 forward primers for TCR Vbeta segments and 13 reverse primers for TCR Jbeta segments was used in the multiplex PCR. This is the immuneACCESS table as TCRdb keeps it, with only in-frame sequences that have V and J called. A part of the clones is gone; compared with another copy, unresolved V genes explain less than half, and the rest is unexplained. Counted in this sample were about 67,000 clones; about 65% of them appeared once. Around 1.9% of the sample is in the top ten clones. Sequencing was done on a sample of PBMCs. The source of these receptors is a woman aged 25-40 years in good health and CMV-seronegative.

The chain has TRBV7-9 and TRBJ1-4, with TRBD1 identical over 7 bases. Germline CDR1 reads SEHNR; CDR2 reads FQNEAQ (reference sequence). J lost 4 bases, V lost 5 bases, and 4 bases had no gene match. The length of the CDR3 is 14 residues. Here the CDR3 DNA reads TGTGCCAGCAGCCTGGGACAGAATAATGAAAAACTGTTTTTT. It specifies CASSLGQNNEKLFF.

The J gene is TRBJ2-3, the V gene TRBV9; D is undetermined. Germline lookup yields CDR1 SGDLS and CDR2 YYNGEE. The CDR3 sequence is 14 residues long. Trimming stripped 2 bases from V and 4 bases from J, with 11 bases between. The CDR3 sequence is CASSVRGWPDTQYF. DNA of the CDR3: TGTGCCAGCAGCGTCCGAGGCTGGCCAGATACGCAGTATTTT. The variable domain in full, completed from reference TRBV9 and TRBJ2-3, reads DSGVTQTPKHLITATGQRVTLRCSPRSGDLSVYWYQQSLDQGLQFLIQYYNGEERAKGNILERFSAQQFPDLHSELNLSSLELGDSALYFCASSVRGWPDTQYFGPGTRLTVL.

This clone was counted a few times. This rearrangement joins TRBV7-6 to TRBJ2-2; 9 bases fit TRBD2. Germline V gene data show CDR1 as SGHVS and CDR2 as FNYEAQ. This CDR3 contains 17 residues. J gave up 5 bases and V 1 base, and 8 bases lay outside the gene matches. The CDR3 region has the DNA TGTGCCAGCAGCTTAGGGGCGGGGGGGCCCGGAACCGGGGAGCTGTTTTTT. Its translation: CASSLGAGGPGTGELFF. The complete variable domain, with remaining parts taken from reference TRBV7-6 and TRBJ2-2, reads GAGVSQSPRYKVTKRGQDVALRCDPISGHVSLYWYRQALGQGPEFLTYFNYEAQQDKSGLPNDRFSAERPEGSISTLTIQRTEQRDSAMYRCASSLGAGGPGTGELFFGEGSRLTVL.

V is TRBV2 and J is TRBJ2-5; 9 nucleotides match TRBD1. Losses at the gene ends were 8 bases for V and 5 bases for J; bases not matched to a gene: 9. CDR1 and CDR2 (germline): SNHLY, FYNNEI. CDR3 length: 14 amino acids. The CDR3 sequence is CASRRTGVLETQYF. The CDR3 bases are TGTGCCAGCCGCCGGACAGGGGTTCTCGAGACCCAGTACTTC.

This chain's CDR3 is CASSSRSGTGHSPLHF. In nucleotides, the CDR3 is TGTGCCAGCAGTTCTCGATCAGGGACAGGGCATTCACCCCTCCACTTT. V and J are TRBV27 and TRBJ1-6, with 9 bases that match TRBD1. Germline CDR1 reads MNHEY; CDR2 reads SMNVEV (reference sequence). The CDR3 is made up of 16 amino acids. Losses at the gene ends were 4 bases for V and 8 bases for J; bases not matched to a gene: 9.

The rearrangement uses TRBV4-3 and TRBJ2-2; D is uncertain. Looked up from germline, CDR1 is LGHNA and CDR2 is YSLEER. V was pared by 6 bases and J by 7 bases, with 12 bases between. CDR3 length: 13 residues. The CDR3 coding sequence is TGCGCCAGCAGTCATACCTTCGGCGGGGAGCTGTTTTTT. This gives the protein CASSHTFGGELFF.

The gene calls are TRBV6-1 and TRBJ2-7; 8 bases match TRBD1. Germline CDR1 reads MNHNS; CDR2 reads SASEGT. The ends lost 7 bases at V and 1 base at J; junction bases unmatched: 3. This CDR3 has 13 amino acids. The CDR3 is CASTRTGSYEQYF. The CDR3 coding sequence is TGTGCCAGCACTCGGACAGGGTCCTACGAGCAGTACTTC.

This rearrangement joins TRBV29-1 to TRBJ2-3, with a possible D match to TRBD2 (7 bases). CDR1 is SQVTM and CDR2 is ANQGSEA in the germline V gene. Trimming shortened V by 8 bases and J by 5 bases, and 20 bases separated the two germline ends. CDR3 length: 14 residues. The CDR3, as DNA: TGCAGCTCCGATGGGAGGGGGGGTGGAGATACGCAGTATTTT. Its protein product is CSSDGRGGGDTQYF.

In DNA form, the CDR3 reads TGTGCCAGCAGTTGGGGGCGGATGAACACTGAAGCTTTCTTT. Translation: CASSWGRMNTEAFF. The chain is built from TRBV5-4 and TRBJ1-1; maybe TRBD1 (6 bases). The V gene lost 5 bases and the J gene lost 0 bases, with 11 bases spanning the gap. CDR1 is SGHNT, CDR2 YYREEE, per germline (reference sequence). The CDR3 runs to 14 residues.

Notes on this clone: Germline and junction disagree at one end, which may indicate a read error. The chain employs TRBV5-1 and TRBJ1-2, with no clear D. Germline V gives CDR1 SGHRS, CDR2 YFSETQ. This CDR3 region has 12 residues. As DNA, the CDR3 is TGTGCCAGCAGCTGGAGGAACGGTGGCTACACCTTC. This gives the protein CASSWRNGGYTF.

The V gene is TRBV28, the J gene TRBJ1-1; 8 bases match TRBD1. The CDR3 loop spans 15 amino acids. Germline V gene sequence: CDR1 MDHEN, CDR2 SYDVKM. The ends lost 6 bases at V and 5 bases at J; junction bases unmatched: 11. The CDR3 reads CASRPYNRGWTEAFF. The CDR3 nucleotides read TGTGCCAGCAGACCCTATAACAGGGGGTGGACTGAAGCTTTCTTT.

V and J are TRBV18 and TRBJ1-2; 9 nucleotides line up with TRBD1. This CDR3 region has 15 residues. The V and J ends lost 2 bases and 8 bases, in that order; junction bases with no gene match: 9. Germline V gene sequence: CDR1 KGHSH, CDR2 LQKENI. In DNA form, the CDR3 reads TGTGCCAGCTCACCAGGTTTGGGACAGGGAACCGGCTACACCTTC. Translating it yields CASSPGLGQGTGYTF.

This clone was counted once. This sequence joins TRBV6-6 and TRBJ1-3; D not resolved. The CDR3 runs 13 residues. Germline CDR1 and CDR2: MNHNY and SVGAGI (reference sequence). V was trimmed by 10 bases and J by 9 bases, leaving 19 bases between them. The CDR3 DNA is TGTGCCACCAAGGGCCAGCCTGGAGGCACCATATATTTT. It yields the protein CATKGQPGGTIYF.

The chain links TRBV4-1 to TRBJ2-7, with 9 bases identical to TRBD1. This CDR3 has 13 residues. Germline trimming cut 4 bases from V and 5 bases from J; bases unmatched to any gene: 3. Germline CDR1 is MGHRA and CDR2 is YSYEKL. The CDR3 nucleotides are TGCGCCAGCAGCCCCGGGACAGGGAACGAGCAGTACTTC. This sequence encodes CASSPGTGNEQYF.

This sequence joins TRBV19 and TRBJ2-7, with unresolved D. CDR1 is LNHDA and CDR2 is SQIVND in the germline V gene (reference sequence). The V end lost 5 bases, the J end lost 1 base, and 12 bases lay between the germline ends. This CDR3 is 14 amino acids long. DNA for the CDR3: TGTGCCAGTAGTCCCTTGGGCATATCCTACGAGCAGTACTTC. Its translation: CASSPLGISYEQYF. The full variable domain, with the rest looked up from reference TRBV19 and TRBJ2-7, is DGGITQSPKYLFRKEGQNVTLSCEQNLNHDAMYWYRQDPGQGLRLIYYSQIVNDFQKGDIAEGYSVSREKKESFPLTVTSAQKNPTAFYLCASSPLGISYEQYFGPGTRLTVT.

This clone was picked up a small number of times. The chain couples TRBV30 to TRBJ2-2, with 9 bases identical to TRBD1. The CDR3 has 14 residues. Germline trimming cut 4 bases from V and 6 bases from J; bases unmatched to any gene: 6. Germline V gene lookup returns CDR1 GTSNPN and CDR2 SVGIG (reference sequence). CDR3 amino acids: CAWKTGTGPGELFF. Written as DNA, the CDR3 is TGTGCCTGGAAGACCGGGACAGGGCCCGGGGAGCTGTTTTTT.

The chain couples TRBV21-1 to TRBJ1-2; TRBD1 is the table's D call, not checked against the DNA. TRBV21-1 is a pseudogene locus. The CDR3 has 20 amino acids. The CDR3 spells CASSKACRGDRRKDNYGYTF. DNA of the CDR3: TGTGCCAGCAGCAAAGCCTGTAGGGGGGACAGGCGGAAAGATAACTATGGCTACACCTTC.

The CDR3 is CASSLNRGFQETQYF. The CDR3, as DNA: TGTGCCAGCAGCTTAAACAGGGGTTTCCAAGAGACCCAGTACTTC. The chain joins TRBV11-2 to TRBJ2-5, with 7 bases aligning to TRBD1. V lost 2 bases, J lost 1 base, and 4 bases stayed unmatched. The CDR3 is 15 residues long. The germline gives CDR1 SGHAT, CDR2 FQNNGV.

This clone was observed once. The V gene is TRBV28, the J gene TRBJ2-5; D might be TRBD2 (5 bases). Per the germline V gene, CDR1 is MDHEN and CDR2 is SYDVKM. The V end was cut by 5 bases, the J end by 5 bases, with 9 bases between. The CDR3 contains 12 residues. The chain's CDR3 is CASSLRRETQYF. CDR3 DNA sequence: TGTGCCAGCAGTCTCCGGAGGGAGACCCAGTACTTC.

The chain combines TRBV7-9 with TRBJ1-2, with D possibly being TRBD1 (5 bases). This CDR3 spans 14 amino acids. The V gene lost 0 bases and the J gene lost 8 bases, with 13 bases spanning the gap. CDR1 SEHNR and CDR2 FQNEAQ come from the germline V gene (reference sequence). The CDR3 DNA follows: TGTGCCAGCAGCTTAGCCCAACGACAGAGAGGCTACACCTTC. Encoded protein: CASSLAQRQRGYTF.

The chain couples TRBV19 to TRBJ2-1; 16 bases are a match to TRBD2. This CDR3 comprises 16 residues. The germline V gene has CDR1 LNHDA and CDR2 SQIVND (reference sequence). The V and J ends lost 3 bases and 8 bases, in that order; junction bases with no gene match: 4. Written as DNA, the CDR3 is TGTGCCAGTAGTATGGGACTAGCGGGGGGGCTGTATGAGCAGTTCTTC. Translated: CASSMGLAGGLYEQFF.